This is a list of T cell receptor beta chains from one sample in a study of cytomegalovirus exposure and HLA in healthy donors. TCRdb's copy holds only in-frame clones and misses some; the assay was immunoSEQ multiplex PCR. This table has around 150,000 clones, roughly four fifths appearing once. The specimen sequenced was PBMCs. The source is a woman aged 18-29 years in good health and CMV-seronegative. CDR3s include the opening cysteine and the closing phenylalanine or tryptophan. Each record gives: CDR3 length, J gene, V gene, CDR3 protein.

15 | . | TRBV10-2 | CASSEPGQGAHEQYF
15 | TRBJ1-4 | TRBV15 | CATSRQRHTNEKLFF
15 | TRBJ2-4 | TRBV9 | CASSVEQGGSNIQYF
16 | TRBJ2-7 | TRBV4-1 | CASSRVSGGRGYEQYF
12 | TRBJ1-1 | TRBV28 | CASRGSWTEAFF
15 | TRBJ2-1 | TRBV10-3 | CAIRGGDSSYNEQFF
15 | TRBJ1-1 | TRBV2 | CASTPGERVNTEAFF
14 | TRBJ1-2 | TRBV5-1 | CASSFDTGLYGYTF
12 | TRBJ1-5 | TRBV6-1 | CASSAGGQPQHF
13 | TRBJ1-5 | TRBV30 | CAWRTGSNQPQHF
15 | TRBJ1-4 | TRBV19 | CASSIPRGGNEKLFF
12 | TRBJ2-5 | TRBV19 | CASSLRGETQYF
14 | TRBJ2-4 | TRBV2 | CASRGLTGMGIQYF